This T cell receptor beta chain was recorded in a study of tumor-infiltrating lymphocytes in primary liver carcinoma (dated 2017 in TCRdb). Regarding the study in general: Hepatocellular carcinoma (four) or combined HCC and intrahepatic cholangiocarcinoma (one) was present in the five patients, who were three men and two women aged 30 to 69 years. Agilent mRNA microarray profiling was performed on the 25 tumor region samples to relate TCRbeta repertoire diversity to the local molecular phenotype. The five patients had tumors staged T1-T3 N0M0, with maximum diameters ranging from about 4.2 to 11 cm. Technical replicate repertoires showed high reproducibility, with mean shared-clone rates approximately 0.89 and correlation coefficients above 0.95. A total of some 35 specimens from 5 patients went through TCRbeta repertoire sequencing, namely 25 tumor regions, 5 adjacent noncancerous liver tissues and 5 peripheral blood samples. Each sample produced about 3.65 to 7.13 million productive TCRbeta reads, and read depth showed no significant difference between tissue types. Across five regions of each liver tumor, along with adjacent normal tissue and blood, the study brought together TCRbeta repertoire sequencing, expression microarrays and whole-exome sequencing.

A note on this clonotype: No cognate antigen has been identified for it. At one end, the junction sequence differs from germline, possibly due to a read error.

Total RNA and DNA were co-extracted without cell sorting from roughly 20-30 mg of bulk tissue using the AllPrep DNA/RNA mini kit. Between November 2015 and March 2016, roughly 5 patients in China with histopathologically diagnosed primary liver carcinoma had their tumors surgically resected. Chronic HBV infection was present in the patients, and the patients were treatment-naive at sampling. Five spatially separated regions were sampled per tumor: superior, inferior, left-lateral and right-lateral poles, plus the tumor centre. Histological examination found more than 80% viable tumor cells in every tumor sample. Fresh tumor and adjacent tissue pieces were bisected; one half was stored in RNAlater at -80°C, the other sent for histology. Points the paper makes about the study in general: Only 4 or 5 patients were included in the study, and the authors note that the findings should be validated in a larger study. Only the TCR beta chain was sequenced, so true repertoire diversity is likely underestimated because unpaired alpha chains were not captured. The top 250 clones accounted for a significantly greater share of the repertoire in tumors than in blood (p = 0.039). Consistent with antigen-driven expansion, pairs of tumor regions showed higher repertoire overlap (mean around 35%) than either tumor-adjacent pairs (about 17%) or tumor-blood pairs (about 14%). Because the samples were bulk and unsorted, CD4+ and CD8+ T cell repertoires could not be compared. Only about 7.5-25% of top clones were found in all five regions of a tumor, suggesting spatial heterogeneity of tumor-infiltrating T cells.

The CDR3 sequence holds 13 residues, the cysteine and phenylalanine included. Solely the CDR3 DNA is kept, with 39 bases framed from the first base. A constant-region primer and ProtoScript II reverse transcriptase were used to reverse-transcribe TCRbeta-specific cDNA from 500 ng total RNA. Three nested multiplex PCR rounds, following a slightly modified ARM-PCR procedure, were used to build the TCRbeta libraries. Each of the first two PCR rounds ran for around 10 cycles using multiplex TRBV1-TRBV30 forward primers together with a Cbeta reverse primer. Sample barcodes and Illumina adapters were added in a final 25-cycle PCR with Deep VentR polymerase. Before sequencing, amplicons between 200 and 500 bp were purified from gel using a QIAquick gel extraction kit. An Illumina HiSeq 2500 was used to sequence the TCRbeta amplicons with 250-bp paired-end reads. As for the original processing: To recover full CDR3 sequences, reads were quality-trimmed using Trimmomatic v0.33 and paired reads were then merged using FLASH v1.2.11. V, D and J germline segments were assigned to the rearranged TCRbeta sequences by MiGEC v1.2.1b. Clonotype statistics, along with Shannon-Wiener diversity indices, were calculated using VDJtools v1.0.0. To cut down on sampling bias, every analysis after diversity analysis relied on just the 250 most abundant clonotypes from each sample. TCRdb redid the processing of the public reads, applying fastp at Q25 and MiXCR, and retained in-frame beta chains. Every distinct CDR3 protein forms one entry, paired with its most common genes and DNA. The V and J calls and clone size are TCRdb's, not the authors'. The sample table holds 80,000 or so distinct CDR3 sequences, of which about 64% were seen once. The top ten hold roughly an eighth of the sample.

This clonotype originated in a woman aged 55-70 years with primary liver carcinoma and hepatitis B virus infection. Specimen: liver tumor tissue from sampling region 4. Read against the paper, the sample's cell subset or site label means: tumor region T4, right-lateral pole. The chain couples TRBV12-3 or TRBV12-4 to TRBJ2-7; the D region possibly corresponds to TRBD2 (6 bases align). The CDR3 corresponds to CASSLGGGDDQYF. The DNA is as follows: TGTGCCAGCAGCCTCGGGGGTGGCGACGACCAGTACTTC.